This TCR beta chain originates from a study of T cell changes during pregnancy in multiple sclerosis. Using immunoSEQ multiplex PCR, the repertoire was profiled, and TCRdb retains in-frame clones only, with some absent. The sample lists under 25,000 clones; about 84% were seen once. The CDR3 consists of 16 residues. Germline V gene data show CDR1 as SGHVT and CDR2 as SQSDAQ. Trimming took 2 bases from V and 3 from J; bases not matched to a gene: 8. The input for sequencing was CD8+ T cells from peripheral blood mononuclear cells, taken before pregnancy. The V call is TRBV7-4, the J call TRBJ2-3, with 7 bases matching TRBD2. The receptor was isolated from a female donor with multiple sclerosis, enrolled in a pregnancy study. The CDR3 DNA follows: TGTGCCAGCAGCTTAAGTCGGAGCGGGGAGACAGATACGCAGTATTTT. Translation: CASSLSRSGETDTQYF.